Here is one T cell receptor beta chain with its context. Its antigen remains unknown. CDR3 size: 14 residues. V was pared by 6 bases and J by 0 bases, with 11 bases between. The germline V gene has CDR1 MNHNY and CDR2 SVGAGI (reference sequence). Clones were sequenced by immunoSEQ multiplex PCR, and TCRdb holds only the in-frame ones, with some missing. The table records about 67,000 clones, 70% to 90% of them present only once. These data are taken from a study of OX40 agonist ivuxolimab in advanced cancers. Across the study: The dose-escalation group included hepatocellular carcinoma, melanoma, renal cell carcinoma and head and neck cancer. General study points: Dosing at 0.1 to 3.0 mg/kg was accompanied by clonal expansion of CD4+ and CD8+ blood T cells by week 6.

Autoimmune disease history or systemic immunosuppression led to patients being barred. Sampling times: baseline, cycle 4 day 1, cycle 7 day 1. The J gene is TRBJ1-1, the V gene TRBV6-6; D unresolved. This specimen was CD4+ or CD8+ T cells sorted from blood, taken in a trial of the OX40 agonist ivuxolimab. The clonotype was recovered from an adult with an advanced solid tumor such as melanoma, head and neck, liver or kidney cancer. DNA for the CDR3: TGTGCCAGCAGCCTCGGCGGGGTGAACACTGAAGCTTTCTTT. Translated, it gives CASSLGGVNTEAFF.